Listed here are 8 T cell receptor beta chains from one sample, sequenced in a study of control samples from healthy donors and cancer patients. Libraries were prepared by immunoSEQ multiplex PCR; TCRdb keeps only in-frame clonotypes and omits some of them. The table has 120,000 or so clones, around 90% seen once. Specimen: blood. These receptors came from a man aged 35 to 55 in good health.

This chain joins TRBV3-1 (or the pseudogene TRBV3-2) and TRBJ2-7, with 10 bases lining up with TRBD1. The CDR3 totals 13 residues. Per germline, CDR1 LGHDT and CDR2 YNNKEL (reference sequence). V was pared by 4 bases and J by 5 bases, with 2 bases of the junction left unmatched. CDR3 DNA sequence: TGTGCCAGCAGCCGACAGGGGGCCCACGAGCAGTACTTC. This gives the protein CASSRQGAHEQYF.

V and J are TRBV25-1 and TRBJ1-1; weak D call: TRBD1 (5 bases). Germline assignment: CDR1 MGHDK and CDR2 SYGVNS. The CDR3 contains 12 residues. V lost 7 bases to trimming and J lost 5 bases, with 11 bases between them. CDR3 loop: CASTRDSTEAFF. As DNA, the CDR3 is TGTGCCAGCACCAGGGATTCAACTGAAGCTTTCTTT.

This clone was detected a few times. The CDR3 DNA reads TGTGCCAGCAGTGGGAAAACAACTAATGAAAAACTGTTTTTT. The encoded protein is CASSGKTTNEKLFF. The V gene is TRBV25-1, the J gene TRBJ1-4, with D unclear. The CDR3 is 14 amino acids. Germline V gives CDR1 MGHDK, CDR2 SYGVNS. The V end was cut by 4 bases, the J end by 0 bases, with 6 bases between.

This chain connects TRBV7-2 to TRBJ1-1, with D hard to call. V was clipped by 7 bases and J by 1 base, with 13 bases between them. This CDR3 has 14 amino acids. The germline gives CDR1 SGHTA, CDR2 FQGNSA. The CDR3 DNA follows: TGTGCCAGCACCTCTTCACCTGGGAACACTGAAGCTTTCTTT. It translates to CASTSSPGNTEAFF. The full variable domain, its missing parts supplied by reference TRBV7-2 and TRBJ1-1, is GAGVSQSPSNKVTEKGKDVELRCDPISGHTALYWYRQSLGQGLEFLIYFQGNSAPDKSGLPSDRFSAERTGGSVSTLTIQRTQQEDSAVYLCASTSSPGNTEAFFGQGTRLTVV.

V is TRBV7-2 and J is TRBJ1-3; maybe TRBD1 (6 bases). V lost 2 bases to trimming and J lost 0 bases, with 8 bases between them. The CDR3 sequence is 15 residues long. Germline V gene lookup returns CDR1 SGHTA and CDR2 FQGNSA. The DNA of the CDR3 is TGTGCCAGCAGCTTAAACAGGGTCTCTGGAAACACCATATATTTT. Translating it yields CASSLNRVSGNTIYF.

The genes are TRBV6-1 and TRBJ1-2; 9 bases map to TRBD1. CDR3 length equals 15 residues. V was clipped by 3 bases and J by 4 bases; unmatched bases: 6. Germline assignment: CDR1 MNHNS and CDR2 SASEGT. The CDR3 is CASSDGTGWRYGYTF. The CDR3 nucleotides are TGTGCCAGCAGTGACGGGACAGGGTGGCGCTATGGCTACACCTTC.

The CDR3 loop reads CASSLGTSTDTQYF. The CDR3 DNA follows: TGTGCCAGCAGCTTAGGGACTAGCACAGATACGCAGTATTTT. This sequence joins TRBV7-9 and TRBJ2-3; D may be TRBD2 (5 bases). Germline CDR1 is SEHNR and CDR2 is FQNEAQ (reference sequence). The length of the CDR3 is 14 residues. Trimming stripped 1 base from V and 0 bases from J, with 5 bases between.

The chain joins TRBV25-1 to TRBJ1-2; TRBD1 matches 12 bases. V dropped 3 bases and J dropped 8; count of bases not matched to a gene: 4. This CDR3 region has 14 residues. Germline CDR1 is MGHDK and CDR2 is SYGVNS. The CDR3 bases are TGTGCCAGCAGTGACGGGACAGGGGGCCTGGGCTACACCTTC. This encodes CASSDGTGGLGYTF.